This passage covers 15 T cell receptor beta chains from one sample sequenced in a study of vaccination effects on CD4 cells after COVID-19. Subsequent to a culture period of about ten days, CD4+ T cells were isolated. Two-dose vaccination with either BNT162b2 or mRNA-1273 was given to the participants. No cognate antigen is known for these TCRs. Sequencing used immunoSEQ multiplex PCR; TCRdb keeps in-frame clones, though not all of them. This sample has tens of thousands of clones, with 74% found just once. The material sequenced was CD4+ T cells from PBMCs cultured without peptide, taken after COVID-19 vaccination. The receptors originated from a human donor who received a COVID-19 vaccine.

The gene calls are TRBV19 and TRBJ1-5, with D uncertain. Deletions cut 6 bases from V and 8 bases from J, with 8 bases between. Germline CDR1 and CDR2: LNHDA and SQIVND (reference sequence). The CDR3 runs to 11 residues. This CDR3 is CASSDPEPQHF. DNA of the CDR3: TGTGCCAGTAGCGACCCGGAGCCCCAGCATTTT.

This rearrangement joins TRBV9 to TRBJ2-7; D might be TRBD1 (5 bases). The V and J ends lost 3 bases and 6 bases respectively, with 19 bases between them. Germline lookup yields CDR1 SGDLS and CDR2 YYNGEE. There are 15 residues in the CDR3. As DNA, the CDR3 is TGTGCCAGCAGCGCACGCCCCGACAGTGCTAGCGAGCAGTACGTC. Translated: CASSARPDSASEQYV.

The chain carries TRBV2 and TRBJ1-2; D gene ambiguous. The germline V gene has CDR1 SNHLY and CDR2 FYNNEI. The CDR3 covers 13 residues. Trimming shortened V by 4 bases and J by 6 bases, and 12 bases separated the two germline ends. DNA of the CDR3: TGTGCCAGCAGTGTTGGGCTAATTGATGGCTACACCTTC. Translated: CASSVGLIDGYTF. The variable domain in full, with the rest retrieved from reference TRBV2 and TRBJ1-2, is EPEVTQTPSHQVTQMGQEVILRCVPISNHLYFYWYRQILGQKVEFLVSFYNNEISEKSEIFDDQFSVERPDGSNFTLKIRSTKLEDSAMYFCASSVGLIDGYTFGSGTRLTVV.

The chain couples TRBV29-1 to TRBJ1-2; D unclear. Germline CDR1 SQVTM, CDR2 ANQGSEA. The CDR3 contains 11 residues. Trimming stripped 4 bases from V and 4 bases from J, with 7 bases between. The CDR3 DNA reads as TGCAGCGTTGCGATAGGCTATGGCTACACCTTC. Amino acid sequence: CSVAIGYGYTF.

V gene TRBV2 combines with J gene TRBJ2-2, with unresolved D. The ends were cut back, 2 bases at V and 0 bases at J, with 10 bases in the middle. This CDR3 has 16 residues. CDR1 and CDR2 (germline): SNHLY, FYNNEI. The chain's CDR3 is CASSESGFANTGELFF. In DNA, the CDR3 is TGTGCCAGCAGTGAATCGGGCTTCGCGAACACCGGGGAGCTGTTTTTT.

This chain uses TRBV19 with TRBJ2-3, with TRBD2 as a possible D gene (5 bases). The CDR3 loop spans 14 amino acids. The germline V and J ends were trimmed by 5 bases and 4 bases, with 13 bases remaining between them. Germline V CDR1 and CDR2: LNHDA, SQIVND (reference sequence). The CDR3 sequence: CASSPRASSDTQYF. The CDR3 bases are TGTGCCAGTAGTCCGAGGGCCAGCTCAGATACGCAGTATTTT.

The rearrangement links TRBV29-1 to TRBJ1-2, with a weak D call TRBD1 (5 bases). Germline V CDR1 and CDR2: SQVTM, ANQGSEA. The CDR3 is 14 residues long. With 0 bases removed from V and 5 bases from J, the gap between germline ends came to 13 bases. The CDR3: CSVEDGEGRYGYTF. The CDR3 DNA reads TGCAGCGTTGAAGATGGGGAGGGGAGGTATGGCTACACCTTC.

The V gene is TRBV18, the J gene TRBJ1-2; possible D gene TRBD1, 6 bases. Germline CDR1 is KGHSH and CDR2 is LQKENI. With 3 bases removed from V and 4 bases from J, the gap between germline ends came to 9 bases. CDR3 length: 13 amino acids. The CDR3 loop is CASSPDSGYGYTF. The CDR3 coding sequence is TGTGCCAGCTCACCGGACAGCGGCTATGGCTACACCTTC.

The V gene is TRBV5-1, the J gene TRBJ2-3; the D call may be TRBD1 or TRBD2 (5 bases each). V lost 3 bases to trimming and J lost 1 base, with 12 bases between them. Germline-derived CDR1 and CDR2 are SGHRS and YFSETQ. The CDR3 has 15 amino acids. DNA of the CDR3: TGCGCCAGCAGCTCTGGAATGGGGGGCACAGATACGCAGTATTTT. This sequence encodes CASSSGMGGTDTQYF. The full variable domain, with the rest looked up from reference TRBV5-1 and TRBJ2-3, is KAGVTQTPRYLIKTRGQQVTLSCSPISGHRSVSWYQQTPGQGLQFLFEYFSETQRNKGNFPGRFSGRQFSNSRSEMNVSTLELGDSALYLCASSSGMGGTDTQYFGPGTRLTVL.

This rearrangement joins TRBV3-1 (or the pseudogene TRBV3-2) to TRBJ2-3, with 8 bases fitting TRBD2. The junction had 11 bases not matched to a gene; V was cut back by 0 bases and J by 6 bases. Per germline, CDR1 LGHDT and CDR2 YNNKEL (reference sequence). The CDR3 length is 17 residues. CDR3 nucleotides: TGTGCCAGCAGCCAAGATCATCGAGCGGGGGAAGGGGATACGCAGTATTTT. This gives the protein CASSQDHRAGEGDTQYF.

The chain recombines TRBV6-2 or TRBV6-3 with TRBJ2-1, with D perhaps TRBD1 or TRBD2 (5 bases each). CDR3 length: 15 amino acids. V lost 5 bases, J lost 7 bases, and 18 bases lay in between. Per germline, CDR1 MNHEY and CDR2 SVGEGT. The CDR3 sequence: CASSPYRDGPNEQFF. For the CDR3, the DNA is TGTGCCAGCAGTCCATACCGGGACGGTCCTAATGAGCAGTTCTTC.

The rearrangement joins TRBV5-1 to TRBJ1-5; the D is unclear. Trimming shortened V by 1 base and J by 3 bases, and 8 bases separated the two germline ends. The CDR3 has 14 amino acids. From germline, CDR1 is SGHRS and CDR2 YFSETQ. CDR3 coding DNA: TGCGCCAGCAGCTTGTCGGGGTACAATCAGCCCCAGCATTTT. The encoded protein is CASSLSGYNQPQHF.

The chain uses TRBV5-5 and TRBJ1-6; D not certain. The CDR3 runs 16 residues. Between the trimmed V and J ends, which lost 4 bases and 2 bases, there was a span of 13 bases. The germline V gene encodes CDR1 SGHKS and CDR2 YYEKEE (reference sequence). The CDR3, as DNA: TGTGCCAGCAGCAGAGGCATCGACCCCTATAATTCACCCCTCCACTTT. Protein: CASSRGIDPYNSPLHF.

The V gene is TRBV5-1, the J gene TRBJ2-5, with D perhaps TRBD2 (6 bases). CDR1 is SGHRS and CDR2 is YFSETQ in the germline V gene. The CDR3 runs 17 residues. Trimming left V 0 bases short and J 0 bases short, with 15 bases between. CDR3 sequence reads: CASSLVMMAGNQETQYF. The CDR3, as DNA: TGCGCCAGCAGCTTGGTGATGATGGCGGGAAACCAAGAGACCCAGTACTTC.

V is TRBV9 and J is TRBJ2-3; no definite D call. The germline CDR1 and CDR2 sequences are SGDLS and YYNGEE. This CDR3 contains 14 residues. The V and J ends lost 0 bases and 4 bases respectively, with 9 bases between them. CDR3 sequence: CASSVARNADTQYF. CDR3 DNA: TGTGCCAGCAGCGTAGCCAGGAACGCAGATACGCAGTATTTT.